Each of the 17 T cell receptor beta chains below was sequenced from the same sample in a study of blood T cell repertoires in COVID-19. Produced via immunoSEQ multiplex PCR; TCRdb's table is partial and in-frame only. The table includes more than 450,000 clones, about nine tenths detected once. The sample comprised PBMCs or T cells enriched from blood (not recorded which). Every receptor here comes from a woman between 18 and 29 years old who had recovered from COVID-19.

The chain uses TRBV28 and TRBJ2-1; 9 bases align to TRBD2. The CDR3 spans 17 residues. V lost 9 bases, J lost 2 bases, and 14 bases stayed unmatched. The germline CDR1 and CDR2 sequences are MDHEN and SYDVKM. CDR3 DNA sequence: TGTGCCAGTAAGGGAGCGGGAGGCCTCGGCGCCTACAATGAGCAGTTCTTC. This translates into CASKGAGGLGAYNEQFF.

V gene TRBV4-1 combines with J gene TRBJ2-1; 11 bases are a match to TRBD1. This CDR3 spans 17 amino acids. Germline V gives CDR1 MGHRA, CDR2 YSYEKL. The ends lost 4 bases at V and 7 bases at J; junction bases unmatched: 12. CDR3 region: CASSRSSGTGGENEQFF. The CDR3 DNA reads TGCGCCAGCAGCCGATCCTCCGGGACAGGGGGTGAAAATGAGCAGTTCTTC.

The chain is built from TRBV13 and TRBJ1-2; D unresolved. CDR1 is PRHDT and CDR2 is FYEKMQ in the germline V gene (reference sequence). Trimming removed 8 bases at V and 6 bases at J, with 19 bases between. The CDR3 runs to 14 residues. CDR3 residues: CASFGGVAQDGYTF. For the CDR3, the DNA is TGTGCCAGCTTTGGTGGAGTGGCCCAAGATGGCTACACCTTC.

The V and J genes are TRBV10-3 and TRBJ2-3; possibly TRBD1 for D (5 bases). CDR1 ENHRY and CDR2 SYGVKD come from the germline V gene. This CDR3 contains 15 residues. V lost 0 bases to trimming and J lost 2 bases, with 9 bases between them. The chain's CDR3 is CAISESGESTDTQYF. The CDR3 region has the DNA TGTGCCATCAGTGAGTCAGGGGAATCCACAGATACGCAGTATTTT.

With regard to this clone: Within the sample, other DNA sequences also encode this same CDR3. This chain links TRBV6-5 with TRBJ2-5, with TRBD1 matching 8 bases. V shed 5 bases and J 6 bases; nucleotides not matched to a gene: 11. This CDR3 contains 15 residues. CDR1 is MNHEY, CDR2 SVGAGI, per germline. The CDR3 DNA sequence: TGTGCCAGCAGTACCGGCACAGGGGGAGCAAAGACCCAGTACTTC. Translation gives CASSTGTGGAKTQYF.

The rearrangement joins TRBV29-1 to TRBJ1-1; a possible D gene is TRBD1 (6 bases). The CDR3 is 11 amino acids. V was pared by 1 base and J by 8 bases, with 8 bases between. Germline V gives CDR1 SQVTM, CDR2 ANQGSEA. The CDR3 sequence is CSVEGRGEAFF. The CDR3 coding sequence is TGCAGCGTTGAAGGTAGGGGGGAAGCTTTCTTT. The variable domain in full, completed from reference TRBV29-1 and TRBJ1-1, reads SAVISQKPSRDICQRGTSLTIQCQVDSQVTMMFWYRQQPGQSLTLIATANQGSEATYESGFVIDKFPISRPNLTFSTLTVSNMSPEDSSIYLCSVEGRGEAFFGQGTRLTVV.

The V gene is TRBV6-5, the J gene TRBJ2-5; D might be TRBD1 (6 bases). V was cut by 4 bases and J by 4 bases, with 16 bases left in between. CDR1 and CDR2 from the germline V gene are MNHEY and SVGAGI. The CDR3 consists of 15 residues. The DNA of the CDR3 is TGTGCCAGCAGTTCCCGTACCCAGGGGCGAGAGACCCAGTACTTC. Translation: CASSSRTQGRETQYF.

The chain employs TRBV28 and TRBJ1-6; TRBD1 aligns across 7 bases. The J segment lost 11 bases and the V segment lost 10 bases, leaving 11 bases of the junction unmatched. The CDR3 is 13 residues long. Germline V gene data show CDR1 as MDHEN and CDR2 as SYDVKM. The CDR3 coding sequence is TGTGCCACACAGGGGTACTTAGGTACACCCCTCCACTTT. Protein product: CATQGYLGTPLHF.

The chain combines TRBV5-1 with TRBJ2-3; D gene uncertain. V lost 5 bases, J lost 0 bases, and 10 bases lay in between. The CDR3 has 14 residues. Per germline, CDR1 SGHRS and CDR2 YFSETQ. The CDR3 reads CASRPELSTDTQYF. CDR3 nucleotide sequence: TGCGCCAGCAGGCCCGAGCTTAGCACAGATACGCAGTATTTT.

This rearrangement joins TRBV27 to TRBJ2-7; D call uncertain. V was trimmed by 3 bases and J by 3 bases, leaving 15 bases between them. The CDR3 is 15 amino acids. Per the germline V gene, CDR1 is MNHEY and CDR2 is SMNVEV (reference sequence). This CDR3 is CASSLRGIQFYEQYF. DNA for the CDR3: TGTGCCAGCAGTTTGCGAGGAATCCAATTCTACGAGCAGTACTTC.

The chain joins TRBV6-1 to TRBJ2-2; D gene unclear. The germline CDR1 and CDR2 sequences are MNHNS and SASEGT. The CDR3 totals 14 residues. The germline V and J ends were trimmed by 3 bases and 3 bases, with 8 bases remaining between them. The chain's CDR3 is CASSEKADTGELFF. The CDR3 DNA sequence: TGTGCCAGCAGTGAGAAGGCGGACACCGGGGAGCTGTTTTTT.

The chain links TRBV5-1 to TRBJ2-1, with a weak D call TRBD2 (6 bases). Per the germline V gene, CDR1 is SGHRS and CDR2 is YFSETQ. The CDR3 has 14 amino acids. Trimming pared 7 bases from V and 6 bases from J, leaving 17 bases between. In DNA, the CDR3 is TGCGCCAGCGGGCGGGATGTTCCCATCAATGAGCAGTTCTTC. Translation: CASGRDVPINEQFF.

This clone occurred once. CDR3: CASSDLSRQGVRNTEAFF. The CDR3 bases are TGTGCCAGCAGTGACTTGTCCCGACAGGGAGTACGTAACACTGAAGCTTTCTTT. The chain links TRBV6-1 to TRBJ1-1; 7 positions match TRBD1. This CDR3 contains 18 residues. In germline, CDR1 is MNHNS, CDR2 SASEGT. V lost 3 bases, J lost 2 bases, and 15 bases stayed unmatched.

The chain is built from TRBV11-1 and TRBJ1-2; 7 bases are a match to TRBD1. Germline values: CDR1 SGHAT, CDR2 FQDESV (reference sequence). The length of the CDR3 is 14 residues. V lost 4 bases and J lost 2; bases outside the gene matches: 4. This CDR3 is CASSWDSQNYGYTF. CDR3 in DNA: TGTGCCAGCAGCTGGGACAGTCAAAACTATGGCTACACCTTC.

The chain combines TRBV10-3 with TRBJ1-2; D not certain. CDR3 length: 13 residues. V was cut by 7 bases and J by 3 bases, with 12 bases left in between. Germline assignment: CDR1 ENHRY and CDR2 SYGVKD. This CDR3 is CAINGREDYGYTF. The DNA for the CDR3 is TGTGCCATCAATGGAAGGGAGGACTATGGCTACACCTTC.

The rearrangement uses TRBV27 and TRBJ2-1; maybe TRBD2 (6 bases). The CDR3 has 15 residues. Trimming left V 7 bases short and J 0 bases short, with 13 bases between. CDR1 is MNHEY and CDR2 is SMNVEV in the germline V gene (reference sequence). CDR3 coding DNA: TGTGCCAGCACTCCGCTCGGGGGCTCCTACAATGAGCAGTTCTTC. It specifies CASTPLGGSYNEQFF.

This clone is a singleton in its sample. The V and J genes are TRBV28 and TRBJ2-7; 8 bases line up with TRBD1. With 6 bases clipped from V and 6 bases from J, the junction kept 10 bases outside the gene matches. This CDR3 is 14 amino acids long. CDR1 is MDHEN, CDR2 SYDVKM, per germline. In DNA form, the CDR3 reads TGTGCCAGCAGGAACTCACAGGGGGTATCCGAGCAGTACTTC. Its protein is CASRNSQGVSEQYF.